This TCR beta chain was profiled in a study of CD8 T cells in ankylosing spondylitis. In TCRdb, the 5' RACE reads were re-called with MiXCR into one record per CDR3 protein. This table has 200,000 to 300,000 distinct CDR3 sequences, under 35% appearing once. With 6 bases clipped from V and 9 bases from J, the junction kept 8 bases outside the gene matches. The CDR3 has 13 residues. Germline lookup yields CDR1 DFQATT and CDR2 SNEGSKA (reference sequence). J is TRBJ1-6 and V is TRBV20-1, with TRBD1 matching over 7 bases. Sequencing used blood, either unsorted or a sorted T cell fraction (not recorded which). The origin of this receptor is a male donor with ankylosing spondylitis or in good health (not recorded which). This CDR3 reads CSAIRDSTSPLHF. Here the CDR3 DNA reads TGCAGTGCGATCCGGGACAGTACTTCACCCCTCCACTTT.